This passage covers 12 T cell receptor beta chains from one sample sequenced in a study of blood T cell repertoires in COVID-19. The protocol was immunoSEQ multiplex PCR, while the TCRdb copy is restricted to in-frame clones and leaves out a portion. The sample has around 210,000 clones, about 90% seen once; the top ten hold more than 0.7%. Source material: peripheral blood. Receptors originate from a woman in her seventies with acute or convalescent COVID-19.

This clone was picked up one time. This chain joins TRBV12-3 or TRBV12-4 and TRBJ1-5; the D is unclear. V lost 2 bases to trimming and J lost 5 bases, with 7 bases between them. This CDR3 contains 13 residues. The CDR3 is CASSLFEDQPQHF. The DNA for the CDR3 is TGTGCCAGCAGTTTATTTGAGGATCAGCCCCAGCATTTT.

This clone appeared a single time. The chain has TRBV5-6 and TRBJ2-1, with 10 bases identical to TRBD2. CDR1 and CDR2 (germline): SGHDT, YYEEEE. The CDR3 sequence is 15 residues long. Losses at the gene ends were 5 bases for V and 2 bases for J; bases not matched to a gene: 4. The CDR3 loop reads CASRSSGRAYNEQFF. For the CDR3, the DNA is TGTGCCAGCAGATCGAGCGGGAGGGCCTACAATGAGCAGTTCTTC.

The chain employs TRBV7-2 and TRBJ2-7; 11 bases map to TRBD1. Germline CDR1 and CDR2: SGHTA and FQGNSA. V gave up 3 bases and J gave up 8 bases; unmatched junction bases: 6. The CDR3 spans 14 residues. CDR3 sequence: CASSFGQGAQKQYF. DNA for the CDR3: TGTGCCAGCAGCTTTGGACAGGGGGCACAAAAGCAGTACTTC.

The rearrangement links TRBV28 to TRBJ2-7; D possibly corresponds to TRBD2 (5 bases). Germline V lookup: CDR1 MDHEN, CDR2 SYDVKM. V was clipped by 7 bases and J by 2 bases, with 12 bases between them. The CDR3 runs 13 residues. This CDR3 is CASTRGRAYEQYF. DNA for the CDR3: TGTGCCAGCACCCGAGGGCGGGCCTACGAGCAGTACTTC.

The chain combines TRBV12-5 with TRBJ1-2; TRBD1 might be the D (6 bases). This CDR3 comprises 14 residues. V shed 7 bases and J shed 8 bases, with 20 bases lying between them. In germline, CDR1 is LGHNT, CDR2 FRNRAP. The CDR3 protein is CASVEDRSSRGYTF. CDR3 coding DNA: TGTGCTAGTGTCGAAGACAGGTCGTCTCGCGGCTACACCTTC.

V gene TRBV7-2 combines with J gene TRBJ2-5; the match to TRBD2 covers 10 bases. CDR3 size: 13 residues. Looked up from germline, CDR1 is SGHTA and CDR2 is FQGNSA. V was pared by 5 bases and J by 5 bases, with 2 bases of the junction left unmatched. The CDR3 DNA is TGTGCCAGCAGCAGTAGCGGGAGGGAGACCCAGTACTTC. This gives the protein CASSSSGRETQYF.

The J gene is TRBJ1-1, the V gene TRBV5-4; TRBD1 is a possible D gene (6 bases). Germline V CDR1 and CDR2: SGHNT, YYREEE (reference sequence). The CDR3 length is 14 residues. Trimming left V 4 bases short and J 4 bases short, with 14 bases between. Written as DNA, the CDR3 is TGTGCCAGCAGCCCGACAGGCAGATCCACTGAAGCTTTCTTT. It translates to CASSPTGRSTEAFF.

This clone has only one observation. The genes are TRBV29-1 and TRBJ1-1, with a tentative D call TRBD1 (5 bases). The germline V gene encodes CDR1 SQVTM and CDR2 ANQGSEA. There are 14 residues in the CDR3. Between the trimmed V and J ends, which lost 7 bases and 3 bases, there was a span of 18 bases. DNA of the CDR3: TGCAGCGCTATGAAAGGCCGGGGGGACACTGAAGCTTTCTTT. Its translation is CSAMKGRGDTEAFF.

This chain connects TRBV18 to TRBJ2-6; 11 nucleotides match TRBD1. The CDR3 spans 18 residues. CDR1 is KGHSH, CDR2 LQKENI, per germline. V shed 3 bases and J 1 base; nucleotides not matched to a gene: 5. CDR3 amino acids: CASSPPGQGGSGANVLTF. The CDR3 DNA is TGTGCCAGCTCACCGCCGGGACAGGGGGGATCTGGGGCCAACGTCCTGACTTTC.

The chain joins TRBV10-1 to TRBJ1-1; D is possibly TRBD1 (6 bases). This CDR3 region has 12 residues. Looked up from germline, CDR1 is WNHNN and CDR2 is SYGVQD (reference sequence). V was clipped by 7 bases and J by 6 bases, with 12 bases between them. CDR3 in DNA: TGCGCCAGCACCCAGGGGCTCCCTGAAGCTTTCTTT. It encodes CASTQGLPEAFF.

The sample holds one count of this clone. The rearrangement uses TRBV18 and TRBJ1-5, with D possibly matching TRBD1 (6 bases). The CDR3 has 17 amino acids. V lost 1 base and J 1 base, leaving 14 bases between the germline ends. The germline CDR1 and CDR2 sequences are KGHSH and LQKENI. CDR3 nucleotides: TGTGCCAGCTCACCACGAGGAAGAAGGGGGAGCAATCAGCCCCAGCATTTT. Amino acid sequence: CASSPRGRRGSNQPQHF. Together with reference TRBV18 and TRBJ1-5, the CDR3 gives the full variable domain: NAGVMQNPRHLVRRRGQEARLRCSPMKGHSHVYWYRQLPEEGLKFMVYLQKENIIDESGMPKERFSAEFPKEGPSILRIQQVVRGDSAAYFCASSPRGRRGSNQPQHFGDGTRLSIL.

V usage is TRBV5-1 and J usage is TRBJ1-1; D perhaps matches TRBD1 (5 bases). The CDR3 sequence is 13 residues long. The V end lost 6 bases, the J end lost 5 bases, and 14 bases lay between the germline ends. Per the germline V gene, CDR1 is SGHRS and CDR2 is YFSETQ. CDR3 DNA sequence: TGCGCCAGCAAGTCCCTCGGGGGGACTGAAGCTTTCTTT. Encoded protein: CASKSLGGTEAFF.